The 2 T cell receptor beta chains in this list originate from one sample, sequenced in a study of cytomegalovirus exposure and HLA in healthy donors. Vbeta (60) and Jbeta (13) primers were used in the PCR. Here immunoSEQ multiplex PCR was the method, and the copy in TCRdb shows in-frame clones only, minus some. The table has 140,000 to 150,000 clones, roughly 80% seen once; the top ten hold about 4.3%. The material sequenced was PBMCs. The receptors were gathered from a middle-aged man in good health and CMV-seronegative.

The gene calls are TRBV7-9 and TRBJ1-2; 8 bases agree with TRBD1. Germline V gives CDR1 SEHNR, CDR2 FQNEAQ (reference sequence). The length of the CDR3 is 15 residues. Unmatched junction bases numbered 9, after V lost 1 base and J lost 8 bases. This chain's CDR3 is CASSLVGQGAGGYTF. In DNA, the CDR3 is TGTGCCAGCAGCTTAGTGGGCCAGGGGGCCGGCGGCTACACCTTC.

The chain combines TRBV11-3 with TRBJ2-5; 8 positions match TRBD2. Germline trimming cut 3 bases from V and 2 bases from J; bases unmatched to any gene: 8. The CDR3 contains 16 residues. From germline, CDR1 is SGHNT and CDR2 YENEEA. CDR3 sequence reads: CASSFSGLAGQETQYF. In DNA form, the CDR3 reads TGTGCCAGCAGCTTTTCCGGACTAGCCGGTCAAGAGACCCAGTACTTC.